This T cell receptor beta chain was sequenced in a study of T cells after yellow fever vaccination. Overall study: Fractions containing few cells were prepared with SMART-Seq v4 Ultra Low Input. Study-wide findings and caveats: The CD4 compartment and the CD8 compartment contained a small share of clonotypes in common.

Each CDR3 protein is one row after TCRdb ran MiXCR on the 5' RACE reads. This sample has some 250,000 distinct CDR3 sequences, with more than 3.5% found just once. This clonotype was counted many times. What it binds is unknown. Germline V gene sequence: CDR1 SGHVS, CDR2 FQNEAQ. The germline V and J ends were trimmed by 4 bases and 7 bases, with 7 bases remaining between them. The CDR3 sequence is 11 residues long. The specimen comprised PBMCs, sampled 15 days after the yellow fever booster vaccination. The receptor was isolated from a man between 18 and 29 years old who received the YFV17D yellow fever vaccine. This chain links TRBV7-8 with TRBJ1-2; D gene uncertain. The DNA of the CDR3 is TGTGCCAGCAGCTCAAGAGGTGGCTACACCTTC. Translating gives CASSSRGGYTF.